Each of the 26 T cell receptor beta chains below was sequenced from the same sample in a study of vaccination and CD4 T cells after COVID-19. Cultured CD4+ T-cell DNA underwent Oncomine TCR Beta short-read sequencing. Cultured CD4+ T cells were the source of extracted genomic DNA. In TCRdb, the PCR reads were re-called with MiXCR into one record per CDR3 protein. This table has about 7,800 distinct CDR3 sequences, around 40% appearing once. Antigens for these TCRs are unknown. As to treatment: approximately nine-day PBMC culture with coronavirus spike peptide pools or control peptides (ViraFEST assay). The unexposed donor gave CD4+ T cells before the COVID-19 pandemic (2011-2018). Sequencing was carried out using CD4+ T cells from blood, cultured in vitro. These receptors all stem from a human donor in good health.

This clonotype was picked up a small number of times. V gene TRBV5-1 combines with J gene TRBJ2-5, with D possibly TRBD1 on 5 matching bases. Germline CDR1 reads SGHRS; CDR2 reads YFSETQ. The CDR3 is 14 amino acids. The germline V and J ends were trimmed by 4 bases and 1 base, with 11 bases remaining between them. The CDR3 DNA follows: TGCGCCAGCAGCCCCGGAAGGGGCCAAGAGACCCAGTACTTC. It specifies CASSPGRGQETQYF.

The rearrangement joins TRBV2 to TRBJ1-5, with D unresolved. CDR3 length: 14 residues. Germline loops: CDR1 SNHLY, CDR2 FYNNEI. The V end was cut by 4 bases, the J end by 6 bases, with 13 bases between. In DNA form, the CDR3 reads TGTGCCAGCAGTGTTACGGGGTTGGGTCAGCCCCAGCATTTT. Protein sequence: CASSVTGLGQPQHF.

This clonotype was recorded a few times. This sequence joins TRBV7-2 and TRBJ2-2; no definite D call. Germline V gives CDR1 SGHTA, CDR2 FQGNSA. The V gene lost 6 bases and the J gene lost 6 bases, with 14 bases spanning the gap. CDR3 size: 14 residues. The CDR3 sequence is CASSIMGGPGELFF. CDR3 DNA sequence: TGTGCCAGCAGTATTATGGGCGGCCCCGGGGAGCTGTTTTTT. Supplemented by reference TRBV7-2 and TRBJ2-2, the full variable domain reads GAGVSQSPSNKVTEKGKDVELRCDPISGHTALYWYRQSLGQGLEFLIYFQGNSAPDKSGLPSDRFSAERTGGSVSTLTIQRTQQEDSAVYLCASSIMGGPGELFFGEGSRLTVL.

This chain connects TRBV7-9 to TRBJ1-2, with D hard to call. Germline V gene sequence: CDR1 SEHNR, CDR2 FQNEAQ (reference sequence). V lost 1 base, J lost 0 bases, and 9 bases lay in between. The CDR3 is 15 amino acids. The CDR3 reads CASSLGAYSNYGYTF. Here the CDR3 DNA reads TGTGCCAGCAGCTTAGGGGCCTACTCTAACTATGGCTACACCTTC.

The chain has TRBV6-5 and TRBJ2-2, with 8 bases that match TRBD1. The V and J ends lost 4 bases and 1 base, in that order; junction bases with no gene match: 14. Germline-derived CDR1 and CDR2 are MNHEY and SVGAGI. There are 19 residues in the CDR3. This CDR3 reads CASSSDGLSGQGNTGELFF. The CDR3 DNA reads TGTGCCAGCAGTTCAGATGGGCTTTCAGGACAGGGGAACACCGGGGAGCTGTTTTTT.

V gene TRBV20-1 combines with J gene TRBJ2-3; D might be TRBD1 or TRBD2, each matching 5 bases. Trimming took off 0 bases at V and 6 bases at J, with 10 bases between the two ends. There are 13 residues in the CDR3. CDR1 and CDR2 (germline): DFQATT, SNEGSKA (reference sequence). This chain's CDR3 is CSARDVGVDTQYF. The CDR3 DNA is TGCAGTGCTAGAGATGTGGGGGTGGATACGCAGTATTTT.

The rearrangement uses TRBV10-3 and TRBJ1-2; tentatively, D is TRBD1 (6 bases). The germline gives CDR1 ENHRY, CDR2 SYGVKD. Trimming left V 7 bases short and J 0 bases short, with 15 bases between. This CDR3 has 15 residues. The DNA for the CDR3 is TGTGCCATCACTACAGACAGGATTACTAACTATGGCTACACCTTC. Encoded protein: CAITTDRITNYGYTF.

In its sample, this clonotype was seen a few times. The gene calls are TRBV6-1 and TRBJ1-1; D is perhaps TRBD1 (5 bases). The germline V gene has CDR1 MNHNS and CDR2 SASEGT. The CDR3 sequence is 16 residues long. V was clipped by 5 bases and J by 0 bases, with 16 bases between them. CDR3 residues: CASSHRTGVMNTEAFF. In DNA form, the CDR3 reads TGTGCCAGCAGTCATCGGACGGGGGTAATGAACACTGAAGCTTTCTTT.

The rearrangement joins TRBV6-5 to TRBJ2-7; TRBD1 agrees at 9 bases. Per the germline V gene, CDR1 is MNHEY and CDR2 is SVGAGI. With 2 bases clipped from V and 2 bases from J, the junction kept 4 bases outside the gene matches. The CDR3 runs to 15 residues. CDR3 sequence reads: CASSYTRTGAYEQYF. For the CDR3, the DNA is TGTGCCAGCAGTTACACTCGGACAGGGGCCTACGAGCAGTACTTC.

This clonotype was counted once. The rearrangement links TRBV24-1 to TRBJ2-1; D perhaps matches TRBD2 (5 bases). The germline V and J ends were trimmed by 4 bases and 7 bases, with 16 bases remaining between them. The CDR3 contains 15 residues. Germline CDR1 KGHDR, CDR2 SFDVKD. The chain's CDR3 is CATSDPGAPGNEQFF. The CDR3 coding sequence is TGTGCCACCAGTGACCCGGGCGCCCCGGGGAATGAGCAGTTCTTC.

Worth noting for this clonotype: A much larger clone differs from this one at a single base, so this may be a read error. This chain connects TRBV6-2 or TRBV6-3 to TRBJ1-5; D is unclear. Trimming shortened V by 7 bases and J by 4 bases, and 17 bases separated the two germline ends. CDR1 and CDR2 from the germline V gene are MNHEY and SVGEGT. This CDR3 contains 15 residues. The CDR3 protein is CASTKTAAPNQPQHF. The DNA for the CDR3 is TGTGCCAGCACAAAGACCGCAGCGCCGAATCAGCCCCAGCATTTT.

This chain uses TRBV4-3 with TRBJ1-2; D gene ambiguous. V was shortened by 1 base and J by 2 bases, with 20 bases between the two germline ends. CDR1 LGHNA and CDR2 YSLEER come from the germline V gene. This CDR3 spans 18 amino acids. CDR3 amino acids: CASSQVAGLWASNYGYTF. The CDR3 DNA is TGCGCCAGCAGCCAAGTGGCGGGTCTGTGGGCATCGAACTATGGCTACACCTTC.

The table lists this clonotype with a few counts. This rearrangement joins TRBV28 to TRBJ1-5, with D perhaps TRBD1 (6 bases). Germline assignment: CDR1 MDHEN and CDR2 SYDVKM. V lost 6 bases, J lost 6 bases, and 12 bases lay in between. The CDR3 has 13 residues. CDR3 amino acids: CASRAQGSQPQHF. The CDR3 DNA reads TGTGCCAGCAGGGCACAGGGCTCTCAGCCCCAGCATTTT.

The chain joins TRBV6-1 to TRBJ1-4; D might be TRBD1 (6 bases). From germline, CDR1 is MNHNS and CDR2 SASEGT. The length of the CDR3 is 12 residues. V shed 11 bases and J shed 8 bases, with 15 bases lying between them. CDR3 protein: CAYTGLEEKLFF. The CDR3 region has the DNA TGTGCCTACACAGGGCTAGAGGAAAAACTGTTTTTT.

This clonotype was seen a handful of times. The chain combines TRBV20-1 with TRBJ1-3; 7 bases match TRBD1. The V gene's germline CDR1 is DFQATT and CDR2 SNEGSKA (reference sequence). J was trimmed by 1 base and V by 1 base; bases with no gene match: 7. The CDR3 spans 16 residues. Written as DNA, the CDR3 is TGCAGTGCTAGAGGGGCCCCCAGGGGGTCTGGAAACACCATATATTTT. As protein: CSARGAPRGSGNTIYF.

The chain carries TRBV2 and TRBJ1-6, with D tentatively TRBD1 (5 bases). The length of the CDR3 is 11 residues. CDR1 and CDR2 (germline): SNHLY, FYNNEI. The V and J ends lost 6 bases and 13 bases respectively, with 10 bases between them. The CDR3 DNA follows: TGTGCCAGCAGAGGGACTACCCCCCTCCACTTT. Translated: CASRGTTPLHF.

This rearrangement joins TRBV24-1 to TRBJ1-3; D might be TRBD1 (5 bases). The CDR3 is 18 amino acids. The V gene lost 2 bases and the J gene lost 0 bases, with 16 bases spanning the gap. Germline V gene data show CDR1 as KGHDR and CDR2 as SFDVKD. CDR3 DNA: TGTGCCACCAGTGATTGGAAGGGGCAGCGCTTCTCTGGAAACACCATATATTTT. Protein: CATSDWKGQRFSGNTIYF.

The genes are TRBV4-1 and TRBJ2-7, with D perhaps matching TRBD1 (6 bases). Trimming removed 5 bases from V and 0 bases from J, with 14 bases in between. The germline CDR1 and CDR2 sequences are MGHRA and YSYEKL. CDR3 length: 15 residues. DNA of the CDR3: TGCGCCAGCAGCTTCCGACAGGATAGCTCCTACGAGCAGTACTTC. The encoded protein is CASSFRQDSSYEQYF.

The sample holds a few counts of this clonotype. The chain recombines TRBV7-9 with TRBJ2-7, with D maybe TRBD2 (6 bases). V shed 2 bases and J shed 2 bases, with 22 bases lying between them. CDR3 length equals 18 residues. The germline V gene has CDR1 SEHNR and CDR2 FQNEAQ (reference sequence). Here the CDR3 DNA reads TGTGCCAGCAGCTTATTGGGACTTCCTCCCACCGCGCCCTACGAGCAGTACTTC. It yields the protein CASSLLGLPPTAPYEQYF.

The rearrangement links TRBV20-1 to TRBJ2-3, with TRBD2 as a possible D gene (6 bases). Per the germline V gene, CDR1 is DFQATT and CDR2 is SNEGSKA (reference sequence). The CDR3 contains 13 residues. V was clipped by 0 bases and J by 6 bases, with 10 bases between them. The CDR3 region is CSARDRGWDTQYF. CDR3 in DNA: TGCAGTGCTAGAGACCGGGGGTGGGATACGCAGTATTTT.

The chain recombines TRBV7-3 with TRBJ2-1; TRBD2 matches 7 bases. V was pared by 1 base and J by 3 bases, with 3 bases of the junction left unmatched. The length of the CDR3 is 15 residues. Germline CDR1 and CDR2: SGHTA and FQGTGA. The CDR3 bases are TGTGCCAGCAGCTTAAGGCGGGAGAACTACAATGAGCAGTTCTTC. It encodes CASSLRRENYNEQFF. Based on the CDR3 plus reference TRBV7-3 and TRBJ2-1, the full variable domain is GAGVSQTPSNKVTEKGKYVELRCDPISGHTALYWYRQSLGQGPEFLIYFQGTGAADDSGLPNDRFFAVRPEGSVSTLKIQRTERGDSAVYLCASSLRRENYNEQFFGPGTRLTVL.

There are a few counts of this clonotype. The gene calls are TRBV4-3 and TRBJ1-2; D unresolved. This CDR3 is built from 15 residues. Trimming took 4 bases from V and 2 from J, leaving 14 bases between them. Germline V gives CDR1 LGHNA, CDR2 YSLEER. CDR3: CASSPGPGTNYGYTF. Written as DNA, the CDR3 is TGCGCCAGCAGCCCCGGACCCGGAACGAACTATGGCTACACCTTC.

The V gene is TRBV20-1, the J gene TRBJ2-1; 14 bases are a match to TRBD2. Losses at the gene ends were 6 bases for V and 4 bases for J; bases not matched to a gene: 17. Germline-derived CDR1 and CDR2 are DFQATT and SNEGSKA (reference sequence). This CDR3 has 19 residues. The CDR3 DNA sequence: TGCAGTGCGGAAGACATCGGACTAGCGGGAGGAGTAGTTTACAATGAGCAGTTCTTC. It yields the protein CSAEDIGLAGGVVYNEQFF.

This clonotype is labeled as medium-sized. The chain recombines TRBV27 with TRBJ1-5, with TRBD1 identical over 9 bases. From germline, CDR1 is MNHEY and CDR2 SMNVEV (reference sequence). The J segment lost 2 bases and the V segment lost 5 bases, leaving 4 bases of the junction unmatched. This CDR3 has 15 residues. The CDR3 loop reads CASSPDRGRNQPQHF. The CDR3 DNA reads TGTGCCAGCAGTCCGGACAGGGGACGCAATCAGCCCCAGCATTTT.

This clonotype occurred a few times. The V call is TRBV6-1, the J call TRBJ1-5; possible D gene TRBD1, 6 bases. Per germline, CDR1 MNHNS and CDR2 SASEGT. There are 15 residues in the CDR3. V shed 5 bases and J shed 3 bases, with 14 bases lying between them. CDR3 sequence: CASSKTGTLNQPQHF. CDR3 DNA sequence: TGTGCCAGCAGTAAGACCGGGACACTCAATCAGCCCCAGCATTTT.

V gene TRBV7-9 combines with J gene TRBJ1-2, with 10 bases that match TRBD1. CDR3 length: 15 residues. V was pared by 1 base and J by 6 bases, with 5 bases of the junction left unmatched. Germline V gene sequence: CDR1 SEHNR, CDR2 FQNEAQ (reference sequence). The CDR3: CASSLEDRGQDGYTF. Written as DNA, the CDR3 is TGTGCCAGCAGCTTAGAAGACAGGGGGCAGGATGGCTACACCTTC.